This is a list of T cell receptor beta chains from one sample in a study of T cells after yellow fever vaccination. TCRdb independently ran MiXCR on the 5' RACE reads; one entry per CDR3 protein. The repertoire holds fewer than 100,000 distinct CDR3 sequences, with 5.8% as singletons. Sequenced here: CD8+ T cells sorted from PBMCs, sampled 10 days after the yellow fever booster vaccination. All receptors derive from a man aged 18 to 29 who received the YFV17D yellow fever vaccine. CDR3s include the opening cysteine and the closing phenylalanine or tryptophan. The D gene is left open where the match is weak. The size of a clone is reported for some rows only, either as once, few or many, or as a class for expanded clones.

many	TRBJ1-2	TRBV7-8	NA	TGTGCCAGCAGCTTCGTCTCGGTACCGGGACCCAGGAGTGGCTACACCTTC	CASSFVSVPGPRSGYTF
many	TRBJ1-4	TRBV5-1	NA	TGCGCCAGCAGCTCGGACACGGGCCTCTTCGCAACTAATGAAAAACTGTTTTTT	CASSSDTGLFATNEKLFF
NA	TRBJ2-7	TRBV4-3	NA	TGCGCCAGCAGCCCTTCCCGGGACTCCCCCTACGAGCAGTACTTC	CASSPSRDSPYEQYF
NA	TRBJ2-7	TRBV2	NA	TGTGCCAGCAGTGAAGACGGAGGTGGTGGCTCCTACGAGCAGTACTTC	CASSEDGGGGSYEQYF
NA	TRBJ1-1	TRBV14	NA	TGTGCCAGCATCCCGACCGCCGGGGCCCCTGAAGCTTTCTTT	CASIPTAGAPEAFF
many	TRBJ2-5	TRBV7-3	TRBD1	TGTGCCAGCAGCTTTGGGTGGGGTCAGGGGGCTCAAGAGACCCAGTACTTC	CASSFGWGQGAQETQYF
few	TRBJ1-1	TRBV15	NA	TGTGCCACCGCTACGGGGTTCATGAACACTGAAGCTTTCTTT	CATATGFMNTEAFF
few	TRBJ1-1	TRBV6-6	TRBD1	TGTGCCCACGGAGGACAGGCGAAGAACACTGAAGCTTTCTTT	CAHGGQAKNTEAFF
NA	TRBJ2-7	TRBV19	NA	TGTGCCAGTAGTGCCAGGGACATTAGCTCCTACGAGCAGTACTTC	CASSARDISSYEQYF
many	TRBJ2-2	TRBV14	NA	TGTGCCAGCAGCCAAGATCAGCTCGCGAACACCGGGGAGCTGTTTTTT	CASSQDQLANTGELFF
NA	TRBJ1-2	TRBV7-6	NA	TGTGCCAGCAGCTCTCCCGGGGGGAGGGCTGGCTACACCTTC	CASSSPGGRAGYTF
NA	TRBJ1-6	TRBV6-2/TRBV6-3	NA	TGTGCCAGCAGTAAAACCGGGAGACTAGACACCCTCCACTTT	CASSKTGRLDTLHF
NA	TRBJ1-1	TRBV29-1	NA	TGCAGCGTTCGGGACGTGAACACTGAAGCTTTCTTT	CSVRDVNTEAFF
many	TRBJ2-5	TRBV4-3	TRBD1	TGCGCCAGCAGCCGCTTACAGGGGGGACAAGAGACCCAGTACTTC	CASSRLQGGQETQYF
few	TRBJ2-5	TRBV19	NA	TGTGCCAGTAGTATAGGGGACGAGGGGACGGGCGAGACCCAGTACTTC	CASSIGDEGTGETQYF
many	TRBJ1-6	TRBV2	NA	TGTGCCAGCAGTGTAGTGGGGGGGCCTAATTCACCCCTCCACTTT	CASSVVGGPNSPLHF
many	TRBJ2-5	TRBV10-3	NA	TGTGCCATCAGTGAGTCGACTCCAGAGACCCAGTACTTC	CAISESTPETQYF
NA	TRBJ2-7	TRBV9	NA	TGTGCCAGCAGCGTAGCCCCCGTGGGGTCCGAGCAGTACTTC	CASSVAPVGSEQYF